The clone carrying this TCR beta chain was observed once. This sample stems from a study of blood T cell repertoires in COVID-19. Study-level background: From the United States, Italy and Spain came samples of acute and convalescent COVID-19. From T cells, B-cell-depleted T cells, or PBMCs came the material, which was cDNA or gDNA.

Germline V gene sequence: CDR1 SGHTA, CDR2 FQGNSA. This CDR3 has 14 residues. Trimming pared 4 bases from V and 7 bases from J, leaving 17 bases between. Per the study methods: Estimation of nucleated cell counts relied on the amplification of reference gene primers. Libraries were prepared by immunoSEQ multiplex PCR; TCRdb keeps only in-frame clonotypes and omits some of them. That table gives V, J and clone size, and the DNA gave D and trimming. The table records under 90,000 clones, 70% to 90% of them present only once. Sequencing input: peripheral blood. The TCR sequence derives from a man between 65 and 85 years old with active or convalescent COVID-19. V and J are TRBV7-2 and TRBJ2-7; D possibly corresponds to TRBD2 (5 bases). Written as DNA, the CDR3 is TGTGCCAGCAGCTCTACTCCGGTACAGCGGGAGCAGTACTTC. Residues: CASSSTPVQREQYF.